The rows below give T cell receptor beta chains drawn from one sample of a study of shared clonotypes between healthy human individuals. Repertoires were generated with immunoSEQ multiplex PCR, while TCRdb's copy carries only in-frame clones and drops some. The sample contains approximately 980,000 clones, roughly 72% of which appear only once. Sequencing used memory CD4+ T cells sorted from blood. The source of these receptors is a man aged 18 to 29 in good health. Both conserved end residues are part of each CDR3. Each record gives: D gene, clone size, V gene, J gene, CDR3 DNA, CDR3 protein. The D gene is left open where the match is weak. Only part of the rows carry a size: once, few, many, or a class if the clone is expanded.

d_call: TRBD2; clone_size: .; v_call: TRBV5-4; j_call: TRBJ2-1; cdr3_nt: TGTGCCAGCAGCTCACTAGCGGGAGGTATGAATGAGCAGTTCTTC; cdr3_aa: CASSSLAGGMNEQFF
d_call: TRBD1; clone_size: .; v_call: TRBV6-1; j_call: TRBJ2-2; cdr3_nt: TGTGCCAGCAGTGAAAGGGGGCAAGGTATCGGGGAGCTGTTTTTT; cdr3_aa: CASSERGQGIGELFF
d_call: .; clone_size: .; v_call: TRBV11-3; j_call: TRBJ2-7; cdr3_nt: TGTGCCAGCAGCCCCTTTGGTTACGAGCAGTACTTC; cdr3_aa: CASSPFGYEQYF
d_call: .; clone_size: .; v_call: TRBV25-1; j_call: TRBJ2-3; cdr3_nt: TGTGCCAGCAGTGATTCGCTAGCAAGGGTTACAGATACGCAGTATTTT; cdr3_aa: CASSDSLARVTDTQYF
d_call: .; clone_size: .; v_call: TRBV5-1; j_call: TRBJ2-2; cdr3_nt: TGCGCCAGCAGCATACTCACACAGGGAATGGGGGCCGGGGAGCTGTTTTTT; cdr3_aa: CASSILTQGMGAGELFF
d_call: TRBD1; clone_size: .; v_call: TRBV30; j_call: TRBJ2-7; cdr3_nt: TGTGCCTGGACTAGGGACAGCCCCTACGAGCAGTACTTC; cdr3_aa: CAWTRDSPYEQYF
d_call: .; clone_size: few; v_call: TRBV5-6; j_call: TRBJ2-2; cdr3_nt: TGTGCCAGCAGCTTGGGTGGCCGACATATCGGGGAGCTGTTTTTT; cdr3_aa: CASSLGGRHIGELFF
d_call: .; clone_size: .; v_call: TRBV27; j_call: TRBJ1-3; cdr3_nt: TGTGCCAGCAGTTTATCACCCTTCGGGGGAAACACCATATATTTT; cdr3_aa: CASSLSPFGGNTIYF
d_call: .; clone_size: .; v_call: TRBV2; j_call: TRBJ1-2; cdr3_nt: TGTGCCAGCAGTGCTGGGACCTACACCTTC; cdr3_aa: CASSAGTYTF
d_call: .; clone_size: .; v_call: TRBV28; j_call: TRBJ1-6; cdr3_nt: TGTGCCAGCAGTTTATGGGGTGGGGCGAATAATTCACCCCTCCACTTT; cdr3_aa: CASSLWGGANNSPLHF
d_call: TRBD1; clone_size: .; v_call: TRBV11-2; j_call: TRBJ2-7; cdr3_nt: TGTGCCAGCAGCTTAGCCCGGGACAGGGGCTACGAGCAGTACTTC; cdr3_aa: CASSLARDRGYEQYF
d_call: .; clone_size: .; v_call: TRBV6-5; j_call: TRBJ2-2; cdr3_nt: TGTGCCAGCAGTTCCCCTGGCGGGACGAACACCGGGGAGCTGTTTTTT; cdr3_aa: CASSSPGGTNTGELFF
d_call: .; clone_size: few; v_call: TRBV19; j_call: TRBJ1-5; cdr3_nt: TGTGCCAGTAGTACGACAGGTGTGAATCAGCCCCAGCATTTT; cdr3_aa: CASSTTGVNQPQHF
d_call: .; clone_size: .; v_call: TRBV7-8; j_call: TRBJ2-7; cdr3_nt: TGTGCCAGCAGCTTAGTAGCCATGTACGAGCAGTACTTC; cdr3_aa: CASSLVAMYEQYF
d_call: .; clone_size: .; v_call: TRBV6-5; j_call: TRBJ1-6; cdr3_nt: TGTGCCAGCAATCCCCAGGGGAGCAATTCACCCCTCCACTTT; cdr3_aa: CASNPQGSNSPLHF
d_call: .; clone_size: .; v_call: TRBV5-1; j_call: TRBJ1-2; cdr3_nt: TGCGCCAGCAGCTCCGGGACATTCTATGGCTACACCTTC; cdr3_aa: CASSSGTFYGYTF
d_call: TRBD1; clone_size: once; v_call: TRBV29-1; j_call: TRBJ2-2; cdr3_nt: TGCAGCATCCGGGCCGGGACAGGCACCGGGGAGCTGTTTTTT; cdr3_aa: CSIRAGTGTGELFF
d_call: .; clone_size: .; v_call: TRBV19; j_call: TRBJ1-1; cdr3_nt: TGTGCCAGTAGTATTTTATATGGGACTGAAGCTTTCTTT; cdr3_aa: CASSILYGTEAFF
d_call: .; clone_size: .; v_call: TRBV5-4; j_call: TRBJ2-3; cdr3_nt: TGTGCCAGCAGCGGAGATATCGAGAGACCGCAGTATTTT; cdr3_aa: CASSGDIERPQYF
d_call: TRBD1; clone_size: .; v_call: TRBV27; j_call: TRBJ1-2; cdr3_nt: TGTGCCAGCAAGGGACAGGGGGCGGGAGGCTACACCTTC; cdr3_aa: CASKGQGAGGYTF
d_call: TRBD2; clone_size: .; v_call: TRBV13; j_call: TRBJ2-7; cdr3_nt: TGTGCCAGCAGCTTACCGGGGGGATCCTACGAGCAGTACTTC; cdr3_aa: CASSLPGGSYEQYF
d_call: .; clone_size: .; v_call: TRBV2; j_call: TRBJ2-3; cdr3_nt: TGTGCCAGCAGTGTGGCAGATACGCAGTATTTT; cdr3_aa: CASSVADTQYF
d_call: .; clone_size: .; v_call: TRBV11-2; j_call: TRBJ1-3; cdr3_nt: TGTGCCAGCAGCCCCTGGACGGGGCCGGGAAACACCATATATTTT; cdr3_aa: CASSPWTGPGNTIYF
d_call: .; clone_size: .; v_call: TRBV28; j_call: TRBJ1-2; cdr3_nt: TGTGCCAGCAGTTTACGGCCAGATCGCTATGGCTACACCTTC; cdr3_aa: CASSLRPDRYGYTF
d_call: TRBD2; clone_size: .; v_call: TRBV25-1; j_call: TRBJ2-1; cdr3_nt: TGTGCCAGCAGTGAAGGAGGAGCGGGAGGTGAGCAGTTCTTC; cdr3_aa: CASSEGGAGGEQFF
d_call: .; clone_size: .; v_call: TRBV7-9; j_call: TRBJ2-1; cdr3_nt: TGTGCCAGCAGCGCTCAGTACAATGAGCAGTTCTTC; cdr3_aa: CASSAQYNEQFF
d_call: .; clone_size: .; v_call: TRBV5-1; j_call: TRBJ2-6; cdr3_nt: TGCGCCAGCAGCTTGTCTTCTGGGGCCAACGTCCTGACTTTC; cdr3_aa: CASSLSSGANVLTF
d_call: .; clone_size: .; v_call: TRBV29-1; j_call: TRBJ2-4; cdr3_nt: TGCAGCGTATGGGAAGCCAAAAACATTCAGTACTTC; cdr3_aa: CSVWEAKNIQYF
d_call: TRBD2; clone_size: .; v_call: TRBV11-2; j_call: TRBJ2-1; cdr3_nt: TGTGCCAGCAGCGCATCCGGGACTAGCAATGAGCAGTTCTTC; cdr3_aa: CASSASGTSNEQFF
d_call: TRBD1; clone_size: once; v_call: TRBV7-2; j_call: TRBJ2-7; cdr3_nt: TGTGCCAGCAGCTCCCCCGGGACAGGGGGCTACGAGCAGTACTTC; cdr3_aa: CASSSPGTGGYEQYF
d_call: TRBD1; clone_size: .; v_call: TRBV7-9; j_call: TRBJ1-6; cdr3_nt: TGTGCCAGCAGCGGACAGGGTACAACTTCACCCCTCCACTTT; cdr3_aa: CASSGQGTTSPLHF
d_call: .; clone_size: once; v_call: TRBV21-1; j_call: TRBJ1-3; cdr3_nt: TGTGCCAGCAGCAGACTAAATGGGGCCTCTGGAAACACCATATATTTT; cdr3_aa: CASSRLNGASGNTIYF
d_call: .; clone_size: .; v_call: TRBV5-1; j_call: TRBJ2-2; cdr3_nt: TGCGCCAGCACTAACAACGGCGGGGAGCTGTTTTTT; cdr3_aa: CASTNNGGELFF
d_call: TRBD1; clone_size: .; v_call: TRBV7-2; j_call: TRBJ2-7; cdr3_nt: TGTGCCAGCAGCTTATTAAGGGGACAGCCCTACGAGCAGTACTTC; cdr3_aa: CASSLLRGQPYEQYF
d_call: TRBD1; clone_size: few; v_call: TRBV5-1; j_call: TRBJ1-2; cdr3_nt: TGCGCCAGCAGCTTGGCAGGGGGTAACTATGGCTACACCTTC; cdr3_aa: CASSLAGGNYGYTF
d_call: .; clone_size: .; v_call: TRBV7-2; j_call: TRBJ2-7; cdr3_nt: TGTGCCAGCAGCCAACATAGCTCCTACGAGCAGTACTTC; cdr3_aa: CASSQHSSYEQYF
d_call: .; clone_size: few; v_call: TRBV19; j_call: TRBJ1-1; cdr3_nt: TGTGCCAGTAGTAAGCGTAACACTGAAGCTTTCTTT; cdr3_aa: CASSKRNTEAFF
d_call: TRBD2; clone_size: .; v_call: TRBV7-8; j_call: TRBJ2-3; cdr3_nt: TGTGCCAGCAGCCCACGGACTAGCGGGCACACAGATACGCAGTATTTT; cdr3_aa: CASSPRTSGHTDTQYF
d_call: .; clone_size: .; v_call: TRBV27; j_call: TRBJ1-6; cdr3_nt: TGTGCCACCGGGGGAGGACCGAGCTCCTATAATTCACCCCTCCACTTT; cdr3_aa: CATGGGPSSYNSPLHF
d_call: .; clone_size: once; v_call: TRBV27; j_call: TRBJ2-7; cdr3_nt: TGTGCCAGCAGGTTGACAGGTACCGTCTACGAGCAGTACTTC; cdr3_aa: CASRLTGTVYEQYF
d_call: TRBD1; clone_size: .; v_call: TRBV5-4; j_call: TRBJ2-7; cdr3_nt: TGTGCCAGCAGCACTCCAGACAGGGCTTCCTACGAGCAGTACTTC; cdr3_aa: CASSTPDRASYEQYF
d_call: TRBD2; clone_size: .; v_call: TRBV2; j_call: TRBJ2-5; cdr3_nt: TGTGCCAGCAGTGACCTAGCGGCGAGGCCCCAGTACTTC; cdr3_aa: CASSDLAARPQYF